This T cell receptor beta chain was observed in a study of molecular identifiers for immune sequencing clone quantification (dated by TCRdb to between 2018 and 2020). With respect to the entire study: For a replicate experiment, RNA from roughly 20,000 or 100,000 naive CD8 T cells was divided into five aliquots, of which four were sequenced. This methods study used CD8 T cells to benchmark TCR RNA copy counting and molecular-identifier clustering-based TCR repertoire sequencing (MIDCIRS). The full study reports these points: The naive libraries included spiked-in Jurkat TCR RNA (around 9 copies' worth), and this RNA is not part of the donor repertoire. Clones above 20 RNA copies held over 99% of molecules in CMV-specific effector cells but under 1% in naive cells. Spiked-in Jurkat TCR RNA equal to a single cell's worth was reported to be detectable even within 1,100,000 naive CD8 T cells. When barcode sub-clustering was not used, chimeric consensus sequences inflated TCR diversity, with chimeras reaching as high as 47%. Identical TCR molecules sharing a barcode could cause highly expanded clone sizes to be underestimated. Modeling indicated approximately 3 TCR RNA copies recovered per cell, compared with about 9.4 by digital PCR, which implies a capture efficiency of 25% to 35%.

The junction carries 6 bases between V and J, which are trimmed by 1 base and 5 bases respectively. The cysteine opens and the phenylalanine closes a CDR3 of 13 amino acids. Just CDR3 DNA is preserved here, 39 bases in frame from base 1. For CDR1 and CDR2, the germline V gene lists SGHDT and YYEEEE. Library construction relied on PCR. Sequenced using an Illumina HiSeq 4000. Preparation of bulk TCR libraries followed a previously described approach, with the TCR primers listed in Table S5. Total RNA was purified with the Qiagen AllPrep DNA/RNA kit. Before analysis, reads from multiple sequencing runs of the same library were pooled. For the original study's pipeline: Reads were retained only if their TCR constant sequence matched exactly, and those retained reads were trimmed to 150 nt and grouped according to their 12-nt molecular barcodes. Within each barcode group, reads were sub-clustered at a 15% Levenshtein threshold, and quality-weighted consensus sequences were built per RNA molecule. Non-functional sequences were filtered out, along with any lower-count sequence sitting one edit away from another sequence. Based on a fit of two negative binomial distributions, barcode sub-clusters having less than 20% of the maximum read count were discarded. TCRdb cleaned the public reads at Q25 with fastp, built clones with MiXCR and kept in-frame beta chains. Rows merge per CDR3 protein into single entries with the most common DNA and genes. What appears here as the V and J calls and clone size reflects TCRdb's work, not the paper's. This sample is represented by about 640,000 distinct CDR3 sequences; just under 20% of them were singletons. The ten largest clonotypes hold approximately 0.9% of the sample.

This clonotype was observed a handful of times. Its antigen is still unknown. No clone much larger than this one lies a single base away; base qualities are absent. Libraries of naive CD8 T cells were generated from roughly 20,000 to 1,000,000 sorted cells, with 10%, 30% or 50% of the purified RNA used. Naive CD8 T cells, defined as CD8+CD4-CCR7+CD45RA+, were FACS-sorted into RLT Plus buffer on a BD FACSAria II. Around 10 TCR copies' worth of Jurkat RNA were spiked into roughly 19,000-1,000,000 naive CD8 T cell samples to test detection sensitivity. CD8 T cells were enriched with RosetteSep CD8+ T Cell Enrichment Cocktail and Ficoll-Paque, followed by ACK red cell lysis.

The chain employs TRBV5-6 and TRBJ2-2; the D segment might be TRBD1 or TRBD2, since each matches 5 bases. This TCR derives from a human donor in good health. Some libraries in this study had Jurkat cell RNA spiked in. Material: naive CD8+ T cells from blood, with Jurkat cell RNA spiked in. Read against the paper, the sample's cell subset or site label means: FACS-sorted CD8+CD4-CCR7+CD45RA+ naive T cells. The base sequence is TGTGCCAGCAGCTTGTGGGGGACCGGGGAGCTGTTTTTT. Its protein product is CASSLWGTGELFF.